This TCR beta chain stems from a study of Graves' ophthalmopathy and Graves' hyperthyroidism. Study-wide context: Untreated patients at initial diagnosis provided peripheral blood.

TCR beta CDR3 amplification used RNA transcripts. First-round RT-PCR with HTBI primers preceded a second-round multiplex PCR. TCRdb itself ran the multiplex PCR reads through MiXCR, one entry per CDR3 protein. The data contain a few hundred thousand distinct CDR3 sequences, roughly 20% of them singletons. This clonotype appeared many times. Antigen specificity is unknown. Findings and limits, study-wide: Most expanded clonotypes in thyroid above 0.001 frequency also showed up in blood.

Germline V gene data show CDR1 as PRHDT and CDR2 as FYEKMQ (reference sequence). CDR3 length: 14 residues. V lost 3 bases and J lost 6, with 11 bases in between. The chain joins TRBV13 to TRBJ2-2, with D tentatively TRBD1 (6 bases). The sequenced material came from peripheral blood. The clonotype originates from a young woman with stable Graves' hyperthyroidism. The DNA of the CDR3 is TGTGCCAGCAGCTTGGGACACGTCGCCGGGGAGCTGTTTTTT. Amino acids: CASSLGHVAGELFF.